The 31 T cell receptor beta chains reported below all come from one sample, sequenced in a study of blood T cell repertoires in COVID-19. Repertoires were generated with immunoSEQ multiplex PCR, while TCRdb's copy carries only in-frame clones and drops some. The data hold a few hundred thousand clones, with over 85% observed a single time. The sequenced sample was PBMCs or T cells enriched from blood (not recorded which). All receptors come from a woman between 45 and 65 years old who had been exposed to COVID-19.

The chain combines TRBV7-2 with TRBJ1-2; D is unresolved. The ends were cut back, 2 bases at V and 6 bases at J, with 13 bases in the middle. CDR3 length: 14 amino acids. Germline V gene lookup returns CDR1 SGHTA and CDR2 FQGNSA. In nucleotides, the CDR3 is TGTGCCAGCAGCTTAAATAGTGGTCCCGATGGCTACACCTTC. Amino acids: CASSLNSGPDGYTF.

The table lists this clone with a count of one. The rearrangement uses TRBV11-1 and TRBJ1-2, with D tentatively TRBD1 (6 bases). The CDR3 runs 13 residues. Per the germline V gene, CDR1 is SGHAT and CDR2 is FQDESV (reference sequence). Trimming cost V 4 bases and J 1 base, with 7 bases left between them. CDR3 residues: CASSSGVNYGYTF. CDR3 sequence (DNA): TGTGCCAGCAGCTCAGGGGTTAACTATGGCTACACCTTC.

The chain recombines TRBV19 with TRBJ2-2; weak D call: TRBD2 (5 bases). Deletions cut 1 base from V and 6 bases from J, with 6 bases between. The CDR3 extends over 13 amino acids. Germline V lookup: CDR1 LNHDA, CDR2 SQIVND (reference sequence). The CDR3 DNA is TGTGCCAGTAGTATAGCGAGGGCCGGGGAGCTGTTTTTT. Amino acids: CASSIARAGELFF.

CDR3 bases: TGTGCCTGGAGTTACCCAGGGAATTCACCCCTCCACTTT. This sequence encodes CAWSYPGNSPLHF. The rearrangement links TRBV30 to TRBJ1-6, with a tentative D call TRBD1 (5 bases). The CDR3 runs 13 residues. Germline V gene lookup returns CDR1 GTSNPN and CDR2 SVGIG (reference sequence). V shed 2 bases and J shed 7 bases, with 9 bases lying between them.

This chain connects TRBV19 to TRBJ1-2, with D possibly matching TRBD1 (6 bases). V dropped 3 bases and J dropped 7 bases, with 9 bases sitting between them. Germline CDR1 reads LNHDA; CDR2 reads SQIVND (reference sequence). The CDR3 runs to 12 residues. The CDR3 nucleotides are TGTGCCAGTAGTATGGCGGGGGCTGGCTACACCTTC. This translates into CASSMAGAGYTF.

This clone was found a few times. The chain employs TRBV27 and TRBJ2-7; TRBD2 aligns across 10 bases. Germline CDR1 is MNHEY and CDR2 is SMNVEV (reference sequence). The J segment lost 2 bases and the V segment lost 5 bases, leaving 6 bases of the junction unmatched. CDR3 length: 15 residues. For the CDR3, the DNA is TGTGCCAGCAGTGCAACAGCGGGGGGGCCCTACGAGCAGTACTTC. Translated: CASSATAGGPYEQYF.

This rearrangement joins TRBV10-1 to TRBJ1-1, with D perhaps TRBD1 (6 bases). CDR1 and CDR2 (germline): WNHNN, SYGVQD (reference sequence). V was clipped by 7 bases and J by 4 bases, with 16 bases between them. The CDR3 extends over 14 amino acids. The CDR3 coding sequence is TGCGCCAGCAATAACAGGGCTCGGGGCACTGAAGCTTTCTTT. As protein: CASNNRARGTEAFF.

This clone was seen only a few times. The chain couples TRBV3-1 (or the pseudogene TRBV3-2) to TRBJ1-1; 9 bases are shared with TRBD1. Germline V lookup: CDR1 LGHDT, CDR2 YNNKEL (reference sequence). The CDR3 covers 15 residues. V gave up 4 bases and J gave up 2 bases; unmatched junction bases: 5. This chain's CDR3 is CASSRTGGINTEAFF. Here the CDR3 DNA reads TGTGCCAGCAGCCGAACAGGGGGCATCAACACTGAAGCTTTCTTT.

This chain connects TRBV6-1 to TRBJ1-2; D possibly corresponds to TRBD1 (5 bases). The CDR3 totals 13 residues. Trimming took 3 bases from V and 7 from J, leaving 12 bases between them. CDR1 MNHNS and CDR2 SASEGT come from the germline V gene. The CDR3 DNA follows: TGTGCCAGCAGTGAGGGGCCCTCCCTTGGCTACACCTTC. Translating it yields CASSEGPSLGYTF.

The CDR3 DNA sequence: TGTGCCAGCAGCTTTTTAGGACAGCCCCTCTCTGGAAACACCATATATTTT. Its translation is CASSFLGQPLSGNTIYF. The rearrangement uses TRBV7-9 and TRBJ1-3; tentatively, D is TRBD1 (6 bases). V lost 3 bases to trimming and J lost 0 bases, with 15 bases between them. From germline, CDR1 is SEHNR and CDR2 FQNEAQ (reference sequence). The CDR3 extends over 17 amino acids.

This chain links TRBV7-9 with TRBJ2-3, with 8 nucleotides matching TRBD2. Per germline, CDR1 SEHNR and CDR2 FQNEAQ (reference sequence). CDR3 size: 16 residues. Unmatched junction bases numbered 4, after V lost 0 bases and J lost 2 bases. DNA of the CDR3: TGTGCCAGCAGCTTAGCGAGCGGGGGACCCACAGATACGCAGTATTTT. Protein product: CASSLASGGPTDTQYF.

The chain links TRBV7-2 to TRBJ2-3; D perhaps matches TRBD2 (5 bases). Germline V gene sequence: CDR1 SGHTA, CDR2 FQGNSA. The V end lost 5 bases, the J end lost 2 bases, and 17 bases lay between the germline ends. The CDR3 has 16 amino acids. In DNA form, the CDR3 reads TGTGCCAGCAGCCCCGCGGACTTGAGAGTCACAGATACGCAGTATTTT. The encoded protein is CASSPADLRVTDTQYF.

The CDR3 loop reads CASSRALAEQETQYF. The DNA for the CDR3 is TGTGCCAGCAGCCGCGCACTAGCGGAGCAAGAGACCCAGTACTTC. The chain recombines TRBV4-2 with TRBJ2-5; 8 bases match TRBD2. V shed 4 bases and J 2 bases; nucleotides not matched to a gene: 6. The CDR3 totals 15 residues. Germline V gene sequence: CDR1 LGHNA, CDR2 YNFKEQ.

V usage is TRBV7-2 and J usage is TRBJ1-4; D is possibly TRBD1 (6 bases). CDR1 is SGHTA, CDR2 FQGNSA, per germline. V was pared by 3 bases and J by 3 bases, with 11 bases between. The CDR3 is 15 amino acids. CDR3 residues: CASSLGRGSNEKLFF. The CDR3 nucleotides are TGTGCCAGCAGCTTGGGCAGGGGTTCTAATGAAAAACTGTTTTTT.

The rearrangement uses TRBV13 and TRBJ2-5; the match to TRBD2 covers 7 bases. Germline V gene sequence: CDR1 PRHDT, CDR2 FYEKMQ (reference sequence). This CDR3 is 13 amino acids long. V lost 6 bases and J lost 2; bases outside the gene matches: 3. This CDR3 is CASSSGLQETQYF. DNA of the CDR3: TGTGCCAGCAGTTCGGGACTACAAGAGACCCAGTACTTC.

This chain uses TRBV7-2 with TRBJ1-5, with unresolved D. The CDR3 covers 17 residues. Looked up from germline, CDR1 is SGHTA and CDR2 is FQGNSA. Trimming cost V 1 base and J 3 bases, with 16 bases left between them. DNA of the CDR3: TGTGCCAGCAGCTTAGTTTCGGGGTACGGCACCAATCAGCCCCAGCATTTT. This translates into CASSLVSGYGTNQPQHF.

This clone was detected only a few times. The CDR3 region has the DNA TGCGCCAGCAGCCAAAGAGGGACTCCACGGGAGCAGTACTTC. It yields the protein CASSQRGTPREQYF. V and J are TRBV4-1 and TRBJ2-7; tentative D call: TRBD2 (6 bases). Germline CDR1 and CDR2: MGHRA and YSYEKL. The CDR3 sequence is 14 residues long. Trimming left V 2 bases short and J 7 bases short, with 15 bases between.

V gene TRBV4-2 combines with J gene TRBJ2-3, with a possible D match to TRBD1 (6 bases). The germline V and J ends were trimmed by 0 bases and 0 bases, with 10 bases remaining between them. CDR1 is LGHNA and CDR2 is YNFKEQ in the germline V gene. This CDR3 contains 16 residues. The CDR3 here is CASSQEGARSTDTQYF. For the CDR3, the DNA is TGTGCCAGCAGCCAAGAGGGGGCGAGGAGCACAGATACGCAGTATTTT.

The chain combines TRBV21-1 with TRBJ1-2. TRBV21-1 is a pseudogene locus. The CDR3 totals 15 residues. The CDR3 nucleotides are TGTGCCAGCAGCAACCCCCGGGGGGCTAACTATGGCTACACCTTC. This translates into CASSNPRGANYGYTF.

The chain uses TRBV3-1 (or the pseudogene TRBV3-2) and TRBJ1-5; 7 bases agree with TRBD1. CDR1 is LGHDT, CDR2 YNNKEL, per germline (reference sequence). The CDR3 sequence is 17 residues long. V shed 3 bases and J 10 bases; nucleotides not matched to a gene: 18. CDR3 in amino acids: CASSHSGDRARDPPQHF. Written as DNA, the CDR3 is TGTGCCAGCAGCCACTCGGGTGACAGGGCCCGAGACCCCCCCCAGCATTTT.

The gene calls are TRBV5-1 and TRBJ2-7, with a possible D match to TRBD1 (6 bases). Germline CDR1 reads SGHRS; CDR2 reads YFSETQ. The CDR3 runs 13 residues. Trimming pared 7 bases from V and 6 bases from J, leaving 17 bases between. For the CDR3, the DNA is TGCGCCAGCGAACGAACAGGGTCGGGCGAGCAGTACTTC. Residues: CASERTGSGEQYF.

This clone was counted only a few times. This chain uses TRBV5-1 with TRBJ1-1; 7 bases align to TRBD1. The CDR3 sequence is 16 residues long. V lost 2 bases to trimming and J lost 4 bases; unmatched junction nucleotides: 11. The germline V gene has CDR1 SGHRS and CDR2 YFSETQ. CDR3 in amino acids: CASSFLATGDTTEAFF. The CDR3 DNA reads TGCGCCAGCAGCTTCCTAGCCACAGGGGATACCACTGAAGCTTTCTTT.

The chain uses TRBV7-2 and TRBJ2-3, with D uncertain. CDR3 size: 15 residues. Trimming stripped 5 bases from V and 0 bases from J, with 12 bases between. The germline gives CDR1 SGHTA, CDR2 FQGNSA. In DNA form, the CDR3 reads TGTGCCAGCAGCACCCGATTTACTAGCACAGATACGCAGTATTTT. It specifies CASSTRFTSTDTQYF.

The chain links TRBV6-1 to TRBJ2-6; 9 nucleotides match TRBD1. Trimming at V came to 1 base and at J to 3 bases, leaving 4 bases not matched to a gene. The CDR3 sequence is 17 residues long. Germline V CDR1 and CDR2: MNHNS, SASEGT. CDR3 nucleotides: TGTGCCAGCAGTGAAGGACAGGGGGTAGGTGGGGCCAACGTCCTGACTTTC. This sequence encodes CASSEGQGVGGANVLTF.

The chain is built from TRBV6-2 or TRBV6-3 and TRBJ2-7; 9 nucleotides match TRBD1. This CDR3 region has 17 residues. With V trimmed by 0 bases and J by 4 bases, 10 bases remained unmatched. Germline V gene lookup returns CDR1 MNHEY and CDR2 SVGEGT. The CDR3 sequence: CASSYSPKGQGYYEQYF. The CDR3 region has the DNA TGTGCCAGCAGTTACTCGCCTAAGGGACAGGGTTATTACGAGCAGTACTTC.

CDR3 nucleotide sequence: TGTGCCACCAGGGACCGGTTCGCCATGTCGGGAGGCTACACCTTC. Its protein is CATRDRFAMSGGYTF. The rearrangement uses TRBV24-1 and TRBJ1-2; D uncertain. The V end lost 7 bases, the J end lost 8 bases, and 22 bases lay between the germline ends. CDR1 and CDR2 (germline): KGHDR, SFDVKD. The CDR3 covers 15 residues.

The chain couples TRBV7-8 to TRBJ2-7; 7 bases align to TRBD1. The CDR3 loop spans 15 amino acids. The ends lost 4 bases at V and 1 base at J; junction bases unmatched: 7. Germline CDR1 SGHVS, CDR2 FQNEAQ. CDR3 protein: CASSSWDRVSYEQYF. The CDR3 nucleotides read TGTGCCAGCAGCTCCTGGGACAGAGTATCCTACGAGCAGTACTTC. The entire variable domain, with the rest obtained from reference TRBV7-8 and TRBJ2-7, is as follows: GAGVSQSPRYKVAKRGQDVALRCDPISGHVSLFWYQQALGQGPEFLTYFQNEAQLDKSGLPSDRFFAERPEGSVSTLKIQRTQQEDSAVYLCASSSWDRVSYEQYFGPGTRLTVT.

The chain joins TRBV29-1 to TRBJ2-7; D possibly corresponds to TRBD1 (6 bases). The CDR3 extends over 13 amino acids. Germline values: CDR1 SQVTM, CDR2 ANQGSEA. V was cut by 6 bases and J by 0 bases, with 12 bases left in between. CDR3 bases: TGCAGCGTATCCGGGACACACTCCTACGAGCAGTACTTC. Translation gives CSVSGTHSYEQYF.

The chain carries TRBV19 and TRBJ1-4, with 8 bases matching TRBD1. The CDR3 contains 14 residues. The V gene's germline CDR1 is LNHDA and CDR2 SQIVND (reference sequence). V shed 1 base and J 8 bases; nucleotides not matched to a gene: 3. For the CDR3, the DNA is TGTGCCAGTAGTATAGGGACAGGGTACGAAAAACTGTTTTTT. Its protein is CASSIGTGYEKLFF. The variable domain in full, completed from reference TRBV19 and TRBJ1-4, reads DGGITQSPKYLFRKEGQNVTLSCEQNLNHDAMYWYRQDPGQGLRLIYYSQIVNDFQKGDIAEGYSVSREKKESFPLTVTSAQKNPTAFYLCASSIGTGYEKLFFGSGTQLSVL.

The J gene is TRBJ2-7, the V gene TRBV28; maybe TRBD2 (6 bases). There are 13 residues in the CDR3. Trimming stripped 9 bases from V and 2 bases from J, with 14 bases between. Germline-derived CDR1 and CDR2 are MDHEN and SYDVKM. Here the CDR3 DNA reads TGTGCCAGTTGCGGGGCAGGACCCTACGAGCAGTACTTC. Residues: CASCGAGPYEQYF.

The rearrangement links TRBV3-1 (or the pseudogene TRBV3-2) to TRBJ2-5, with TRBD2 matching 10 bases. The CDR3 extends over 16 amino acids. V shed 3 bases and J 2 bases; nucleotides not matched to a gene: 6. In germline, CDR1 is LGHDT, CDR2 YNNKEL (reference sequence). CDR3 residues: CASSHRSGGGQETQYF. CDR3 bases: TGTGCCAGCAGCCACCGGAGCGGGGGGGGTCAAGAGACCCAGTACTTC.